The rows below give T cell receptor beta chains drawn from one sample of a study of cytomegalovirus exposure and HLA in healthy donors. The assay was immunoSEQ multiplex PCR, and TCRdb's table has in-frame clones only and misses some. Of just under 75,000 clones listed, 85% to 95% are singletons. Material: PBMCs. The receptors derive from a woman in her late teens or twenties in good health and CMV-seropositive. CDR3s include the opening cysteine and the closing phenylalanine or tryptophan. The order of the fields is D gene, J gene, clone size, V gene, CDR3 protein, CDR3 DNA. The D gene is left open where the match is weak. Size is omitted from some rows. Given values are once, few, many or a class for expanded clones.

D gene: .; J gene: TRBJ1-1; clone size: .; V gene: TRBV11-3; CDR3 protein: CASSLTVNTEAFF; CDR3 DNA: TGTGCCAGCAGCCTGACAGTGAACACTGAAGCTTTCTTT
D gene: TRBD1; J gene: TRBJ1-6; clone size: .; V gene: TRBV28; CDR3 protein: CASSLGHYGTVSSYNSPLHF; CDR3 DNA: TGTGCCAGCAGTTTAGGCCATTACGGGACAGTTAGCTCCTATAATTCACCCCTCCACTTT
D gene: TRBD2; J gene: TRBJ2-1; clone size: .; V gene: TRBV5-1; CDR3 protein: CASSTRLAGGLFPEQFF; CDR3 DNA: TGCGCCAGCAGCACCAGACTAGCGGGGGGGCTTTTCCCTGAGCAGTTCTTC
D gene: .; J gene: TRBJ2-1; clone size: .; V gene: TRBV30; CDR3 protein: CAWSVLDDEQFF; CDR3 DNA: TGTGCCTGGAGTGTACTAGACGATGAGCAGTTCTTC
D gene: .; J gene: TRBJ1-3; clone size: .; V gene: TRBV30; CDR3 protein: CACHKTGSGNTIYF; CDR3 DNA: TGTGCCTGCCATAAGACTGGCTCTGGAAACACCATATATTTT
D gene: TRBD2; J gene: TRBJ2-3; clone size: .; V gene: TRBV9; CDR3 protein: CASSRGSGDTDTQYF; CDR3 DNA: TGTGCCAGCAGCCGGGGTAGCGGGGACACAGATACGCAGTATTTT
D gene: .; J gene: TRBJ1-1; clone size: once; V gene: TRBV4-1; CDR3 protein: CASSQERGNLEAFF; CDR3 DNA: TGCGCCAGCAGCCAAGAACGGGGGAATCTGGAGGCTTTCTTT
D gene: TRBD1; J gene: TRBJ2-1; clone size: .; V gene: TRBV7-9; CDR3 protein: CASSLRTGLWTLEQFF; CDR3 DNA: TGTGCCAGCAGCTTAAGGACAGGGCTCTGGACGTTGGAGCAGTTCTTC
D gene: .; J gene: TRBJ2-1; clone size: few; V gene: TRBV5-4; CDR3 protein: CASSLGRVLYNEQFF; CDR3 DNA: TGTGCCAGCAGCTTGGGCAGGGTCCTTTACAATGAGCAGTTCTTC
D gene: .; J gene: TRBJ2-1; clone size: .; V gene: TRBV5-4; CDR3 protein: CASSHPDAGSYNEQFF; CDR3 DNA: TGTGCCAGCAGTCACCCCGATGCAGGCTCCTACAATGAGCAGTTCTTC
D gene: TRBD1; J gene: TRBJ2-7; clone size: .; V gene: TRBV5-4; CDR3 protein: CASSLERTGVYEQYF; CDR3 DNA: TGTGCCAGCAGCTTGGAAAGGACAGGGGTCTACGAGCAGTACTTC
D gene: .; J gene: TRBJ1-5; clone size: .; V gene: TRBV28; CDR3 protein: CASNRPTGSRPQHF; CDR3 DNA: TGTGCCAGCAATAGGCCCACAGGGAGTAGGCCCCAGCATTTT
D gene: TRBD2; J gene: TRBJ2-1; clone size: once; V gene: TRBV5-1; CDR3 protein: CASRLRLAGVDEQFF; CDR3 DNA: TGCGCCAGCAGACTTAGACTAGCGGGAGTGGATGAGCAGTTCTTC
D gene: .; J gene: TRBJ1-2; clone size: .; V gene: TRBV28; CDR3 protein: CATRRLYGGLGYTF; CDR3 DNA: TGTGCCACCAGACGCCTCTACGGGGGTCTTGGCTACACCTTC
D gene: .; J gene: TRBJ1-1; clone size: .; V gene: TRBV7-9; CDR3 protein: CASRPDTVNTEAFF; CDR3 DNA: TGTGCCAGCAGACCTGATACAGTTAACACTGAAGCTTTCTTT
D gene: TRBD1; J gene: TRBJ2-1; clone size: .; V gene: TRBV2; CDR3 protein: CASSDERGGREQFF; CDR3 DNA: TGTGCCAGCAGTGACGAGCGAGGGGGCCGTGAGCAGTTCTTC
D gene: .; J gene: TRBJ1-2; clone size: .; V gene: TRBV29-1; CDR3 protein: CSVERGYGYTF; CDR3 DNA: TGCAGCGTTGAACGGGGGTATGGCTACACCTTC
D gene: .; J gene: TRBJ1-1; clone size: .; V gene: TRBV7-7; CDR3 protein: CASSKGENTEAFF; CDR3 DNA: TGTGCTAGCAGCAAGGGGGAGAACACTGAAGCTTTCTTT
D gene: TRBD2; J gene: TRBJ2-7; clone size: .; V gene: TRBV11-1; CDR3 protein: CASSLGLAGDPYEQYF; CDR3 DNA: TGTGCCAGCAGCTTGGGACTAGCGGGAGACCCCTACGAGCAGTACTTC
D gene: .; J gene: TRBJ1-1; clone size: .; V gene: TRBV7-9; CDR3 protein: CASSRPGAEAFF; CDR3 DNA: TGTGCCAGCAGCCGCCCGGGAGCTGAAGCTTTCTTT
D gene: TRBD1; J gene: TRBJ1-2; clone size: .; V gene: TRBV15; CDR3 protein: CATSRGGNYGYTF; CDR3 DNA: TGTGCCACCTCAAGAGGGGGCAACTATGGCTACACCTTC
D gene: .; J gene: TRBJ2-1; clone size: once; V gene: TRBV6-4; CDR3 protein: CASSDSKGDYNEQFF; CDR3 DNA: TGTGCCAGCAGTGACTCAAAGGGGGATTATAATGAGCAGTTCTTC
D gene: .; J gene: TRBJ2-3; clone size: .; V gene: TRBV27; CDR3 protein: CASSAPLADTQYF; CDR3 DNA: TGTGCCAGCAGTGCCCCACTAGCAGATACGCAGTATTTT
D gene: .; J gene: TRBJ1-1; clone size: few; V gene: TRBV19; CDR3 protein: CASSIDLISEAFF; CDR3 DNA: TGTGCCAGTAGTATAGACCTTATATCTGAAGCTTTCTTT
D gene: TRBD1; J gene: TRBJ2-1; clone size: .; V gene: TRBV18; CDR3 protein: CASSPPGTGPLSYNEQFF; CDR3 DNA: TGTGCCAGCTCACCACCGGGGACAGGTCCACTCTCCTACAATGAGCAGTTCTTC
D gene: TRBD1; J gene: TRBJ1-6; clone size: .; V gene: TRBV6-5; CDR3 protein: CASSYATGVRSPLHF; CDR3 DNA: TGTGCCAGCAGTTACGCGACAGGGGTGAGATCACCCCTCCACTTT
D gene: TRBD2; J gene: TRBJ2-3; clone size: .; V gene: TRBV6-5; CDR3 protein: CASSWSGRSPDTQYF; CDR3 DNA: TGTGCCAGCAGTTGGAGCGGGAGGTCCCCAGATACGCAGTATTTT
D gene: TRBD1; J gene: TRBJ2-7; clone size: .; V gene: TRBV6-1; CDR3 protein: CASSEALGTARVAEQYF; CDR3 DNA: TGTGCCAGCAGTGAAGCGCTTGGGACAGCGCGGGTAGCCGAGCAGTACTTC
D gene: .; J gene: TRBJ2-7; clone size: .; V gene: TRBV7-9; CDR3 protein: CASSLDAGTSYEQYF; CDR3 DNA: TGTGCCAGCAGCTTAGACGCGGGTACATCCTACGAGCAGTACTTC
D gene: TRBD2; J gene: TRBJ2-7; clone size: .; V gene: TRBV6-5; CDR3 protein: CASSSLGGSYEQYF; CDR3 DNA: TGTGCCAGCAGTTCACTCGGGGGGTCCTACGAGCAGTACTTC
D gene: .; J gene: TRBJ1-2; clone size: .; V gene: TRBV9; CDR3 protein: CASSVGPDGQGYGYTF; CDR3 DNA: TGTGCCAGCAGCGTAGGCCCCGACGGGCAGGGCTATGGCTACACCTTC
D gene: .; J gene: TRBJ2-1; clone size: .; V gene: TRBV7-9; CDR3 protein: CASSLSGGNEQFF; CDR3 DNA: TGTGCCAGCAGTCTCTCCGGGGGCAATGAGCAGTTCTTC
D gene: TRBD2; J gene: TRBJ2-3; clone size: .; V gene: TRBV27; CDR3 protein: CASSLLAGGVDTQYF; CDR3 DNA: TGTGCCAGCAGTTTATTAGCGGGGGGGGTAGATACGCAGTATTTT
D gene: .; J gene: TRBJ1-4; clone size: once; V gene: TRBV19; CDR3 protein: CASSPRILTAGGKLFF; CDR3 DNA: TGTGCCAGTAGTCCCCGAATTTTAACAGCGGGCGGAAAACTGTTTTTT
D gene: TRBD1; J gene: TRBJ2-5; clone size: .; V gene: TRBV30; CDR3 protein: CAWSRDSSQETQYF; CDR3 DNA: TGTGCCTGGAGCCGGGACAGCTCACAAGAGACCCAGTACTTC
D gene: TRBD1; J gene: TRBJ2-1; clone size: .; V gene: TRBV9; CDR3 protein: CASSGRSGTGDSEQFF; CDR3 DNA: TGTGCCAGCAGCGGTCGTTCCGGGACAGGGGATAGTGAGCAGTTCTTC
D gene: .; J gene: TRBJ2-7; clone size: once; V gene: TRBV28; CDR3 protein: CASSSIEDSYYEQYF; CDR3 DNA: TGTGCCAGCAGTTCAATAGAGGACAGTTACTACGAGCAGTACTTC
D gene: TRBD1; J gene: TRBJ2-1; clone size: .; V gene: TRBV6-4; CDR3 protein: CASSVPTLAGGQGANEQFF; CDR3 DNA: TGTGCCAGCAGTGTCCCTACTCTCGCCGGAGGACAGGGGGCTAATGAGCAGTTCTTC
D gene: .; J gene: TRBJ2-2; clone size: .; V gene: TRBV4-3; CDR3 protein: CASSQGASAGQAGGELFF; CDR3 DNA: TGCGCCAGCAGCCAAGGAGCGAGTGCGGGGCAGGCCGGCGGGGAGCTGTTTTTT
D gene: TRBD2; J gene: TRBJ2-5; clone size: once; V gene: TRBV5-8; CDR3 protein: CASSLGATSGNGETQYF; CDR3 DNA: TGTGCCAGCAGCTTGGGCGCAACTAGCGGGAACGGGGAGACCCAGTACTTC
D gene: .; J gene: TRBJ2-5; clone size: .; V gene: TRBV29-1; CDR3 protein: CSVASGSGVETQYF; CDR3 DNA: TGCAGCGTTGCTTCGGGGTCGGGGGTGGAGACCCAGTACTTC
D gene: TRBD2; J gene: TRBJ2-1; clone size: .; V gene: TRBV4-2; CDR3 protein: CASRGASGGNEQFF; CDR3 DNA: TGTGCCAGCAGGGGGGCTAGCGGGGGAAATGAGCAGTTCTTC
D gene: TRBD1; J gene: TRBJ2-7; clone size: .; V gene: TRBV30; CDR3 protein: CAWSVLRGRSPEQYF; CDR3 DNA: TGTGCCTGGAGTGTACTGAGGGGGCGCTCCCCCGAGCAGTACTTC
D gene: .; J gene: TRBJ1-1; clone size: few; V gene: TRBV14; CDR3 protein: CASSRPGMNTEAFF; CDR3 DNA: TGTGCCAGCAGCCGTCCAGGGATGAACACTGAAGCTTTCTTT
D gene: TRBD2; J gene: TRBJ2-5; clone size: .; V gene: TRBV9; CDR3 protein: CASSTGTSGQETQYF; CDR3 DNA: TGTGCCAGCAGCACCGGGACTAGCGGACAAGAGACCCAGTACTTC